These T cell receptor beta chains were read from a single sample in a study of blood T cell repertoires in COVID-19. Assay: immunoSEQ multiplex PCR; the TCRdb copy retains only in-frame clones and omits some. The table lists around 200,000 clones, about 83% of them singletons. The material sequenced was peripheral blood. These receptors were taken from a woman in her forties or fifties with acute or convalescent COVID-19. The CDR3 runs from the conserved cysteine through the conserved F or W. The D gene is left open where the match is weak. Expanded clones get a size class; other rows say once, few or many, or leave the size out.

v_call	clone_size	j_call	d_call	cdr3_nt	cdr3_aa
TRBV28	NA	TRBJ1-2	NA	TGTGCTCTTGGCTCTAACTATGGCTACACCTTC	CALGSNYGYTF
TRBV6-6	NA	TRBJ1-2	TRBD1	TGTGCCAGCATACAGGGGCAGGGTGGCTACACCTTC	CASIQGQGGYTF
TRBV6-1	NA	TRBJ2-7	NA	TGTGCCAGCAGTGAAGGCGGCTACGAGCAGTACTTC	CASSEGGYEQYF
TRBV7-9	NA	TRBJ1-1	TRBD1	TGTGCCAGCGGGGACAGTGCTGACACTGAAGCTTTCTTT	CASGDSADTEAFF
TRBV29-1	NA	TRBJ2-1	NA	TGCAGCGTTGCGAGCGGCAGTTACAATGAGCAGTTCTTC	CSVASGSYNEQFF
TRBV10-2	NA	TRBJ2-7	TRBD1	TGCGCCAGCCGGACAGGAGCCTACGAGCAGTACTTC	CASRTGAYEQYF
TRBV7-2	NA	TRBJ2-3	NA	TGTGCCAGCAGCCAAGGAGAAACCCATAACACAGATACGCAGTATTTT	CASSQGETHNTDTQYF
TRBV9	NA	TRBJ1-5	TRBD1	TGTGCCAGCAGCTTCGGACAGGGTCAGCCCCAGCATTTT	CASSFGQGQPQHF
TRBV5-6	NA	TRBJ1-1	NA	TGTGCCAGCAGCCTCAAACCGCGGCCAACAGGGAACACTGAAGCTTTCTTT	CASSLKPRPTGNTEAFF
TRBV12-3/TRBV12-4	NA	TRBJ1-1	TRBD1	TGTGCCAGCAGCCAGACAGGGGGCGCTGAAGCTTTCTTT	CASSQTGGAEAFF
TRBV6-5	NA	TRBJ2-7	NA	TGTGCCAGCAGTTACTCGGTCTGGGGCGAAAACGAGCAGTACTTC	CASSYSVWGENEQYF
TRBV27	NA	TRBJ1-6	TRBD1	TGTGCCAGCAGTTTATTAGTATCTACGGGACAGGGAGTTACTTCACCCCTCCACTTT	CASSLLVSTGQGVTSPLHF
TRBV14	NA	TRBJ2-4	NA	TGTGCCAGCAGCCAAGGGGCAAGAAACATTCAGTACTTC	CASSQGARNIQYF
TRBV10-1	NA	TRBJ2-3	NA	TGCGCCAGCATGGACGGGAGTTCCGGAGATACGCAGTATTTT	CASMDGSSGDTQYF
TRBV28	NA	TRBJ2-7	NA	TGTGCCAGCAGTTTAGGAGGGAGTAGCACCTACGAGCAGTACTTC	CASSLGGSSTYEQYF
TRBV7-2	NA	TRBJ2-7	NA	TGTGCCAGCAGCCTTCCTAGTATCGACGAGCAGTACTTC	CASSLPSIDEQYF
TRBV10-1	NA	TRBJ2-5	TRBD2	TGCGCCAGCAGTGTAGCGGGACGGGGGGAGACCCAGTACTTC	CASSVAGRGETQYF
TRBV5-4	NA	TRBJ2-1	TRBD2	TGTGCCAGCAGCGAAGGAGGGACTAGCGGGAAGAATGAGCAGTTCTTC	CASSEGGTSGKNEQFF
TRBV28	NA	TRBJ1-2	NA	TGTGCCAGCAGTGACAGCGGGGAATGGTATAGTGGCTACACCTTC	CASSDSGEWYSGYTF
TRBV27	NA	TRBJ1-1	NA	TGTGCCAGCTTCGGACACGGCAGGAACACTGAAGCTTTCTTT	CASFGHGRNTEAFF
TRBV24-1	few	TRBJ2-2	TRBD1	TGTGCCACCAGTGAACCGGGACAGCCAAACCATACCGGGGAGCTGTTTTTT	CATSEPGQPNHTGELFF
TRBV7-9	NA	TRBJ1-2	NA	TGTGCCAGCAGCCGACAGGCTGGCTACACCTTC	CASSRQAGYTF
TRBV19	NA	TRBJ2-3	TRBD2	TGTGCCAGTAGTGTGGGGACTAGCGCAGATACGCAGTATTTT	CASSVGTSADTQYF
TRBV6-1	NA	TRBJ2-5	TRBD1	TGTGCCAGCAGTGACCGGACAGGGGAGCAGACCCAGTACTTC	CASSDRTGEQTQYF
TRBV29-1	NA	TRBJ2-2	NA	TGCAGCGTTTCCATCGCCGGGGTAACCGGGGAGCTGTTTTTT	CSVSIAGVTGELFF
TRBV7-2	NA	TRBJ1-5	NA	TGTGCCAGCAGCTTTGGGGGGGTAACTCAGCCCCAGCATTTT	CASSFGGVTQPQHF
TRBV4-1	NA	TRBJ2-1	NA	TGCGCCAGCAGCCGGGCATCCCTCCTTAACAATGAGCAGTTCTTC	CASSRASLLNNEQFF
TRBV12-3/TRBV12-4	once	TRBJ2-7	TRBD1	TGTGCCAGCAGCCCGACAGGGTCCTACGAGCAGTACTTC	CASSPTGSYEQYF
TRBV11-2	few	TRBJ2-7	NA	TGTGCCAGCAGCAGCCGGGGGCGGGGGCTCCACGAGCAGTACTTC	CASSSRGRGLHEQYF
TRBV14	few	TRBJ2-2	TRBD2	TGTGCCAGCAGCCTAAGCGGGAGTGGCACCGGGGAGCTGTTTTTT	CASSLSGSGTGELFF
TRBV11-3	NA	TRBJ2-7	TRBD2	TGTGCCAGCAGCCAAGAGCGGGGCCGGGAGCAGTACTTC	CASSQERGREQYF
TRBV5-1	NA	TRBJ2-3	TRBD2	TGCGCCAGCAGCGTCTCAACTGGGACTAGCGGGGGGCTAAATACGCAGTATTTT	CASSVSTGTSGGLNTQYF
TRBV3-1/TRBV3-2	NA	TRBJ1-6	NA	TGTGCCAGCAGCCAAACGGCGGGCAGCACGGGGAATTCACCCCTCCACTTT	CASSQTAGSTGNSPLHF
TRBV18	NA	TRBJ2-3	NA	TGTGCCAGCTCACGTGCGGTGACCCCGACAGATACGCAGTATTTT	CASSRAVTPTDTQYF
TRBV13	NA	TRBJ1-4	NA	TGTGCCAGCAGCTTCGGGCAGGGAGGTGAAAAACTGTTTTTT	CASSFGQGGEKLFF
TRBV30	NA	TRBJ2-7	TRBD1	TGTGCCTGGAGCCCAATACAGGGGTCCCCTACGGAGCAGTACTTC	CAWSPIQGSPTEQYF
TRBV11-2	NA	TRBJ2-5	NA	TGTGCCAGCAGCTTAGGGTCACACAGGGAGGAGACCCAGTACTTC	CASSLGSHREETQYF
TRBV24-1	few	TRBJ2-3	NA	TGTGCCACCAGCGGTATTAGCACAGATACGCAGTATTTT	CATSGISTDTQYF
TRBV7-2	NA	TRBJ1-2	NA	TGTGCCAGCAGCTTAGGTCAGGGTATGGGTGGCTACACCTTC	CASSLGQGMGGYTF
TRBV10-3	NA	TRBJ2-3	TRBD2	TGTGCCATCAGTGAGTCAGCGGGAGCGACAGATACGCAGTATTTT	CAISESAGATDTQYF
TRBV19	few	TRBJ1-6	NA	TGTGCCAGTAGTATAGGAGGGAACCGGCGGAATTCACCCCTCCACTTT	CASSIGGNRRNSPLHF
TRBV19	NA	TRBJ2-1	NA	TGTGCCAGTAGTTCAAGCGGGACAACGGGCAATGAGCAGTTCTTC	CASSSSGTTGNEQFF